This TCR beta chain came from a study of long-term antiretroviral therapy in people with HIV (dated by TCRdb to the early 2020s). Context from the whole study: The earliest samples were collected about a decade before the 2015 WHO recommendation for immediate ART, when ART was typically delayed until CD4 counts fell. Among the roughly 30 participants with HIV, fewer than twelve were female. This retrospective serial study examined whether starting ART and sustained HIV suppression were associated with changes in the composition and diversity of the TRB repertoire in peripheral blood. No cross-contamination during QIAcube processing was seen in test extractions of a monoclonal T-cell line run alongside 30 to 35 polyclonal samples. A total of roughly 180 cryopreserved PBMC samples were contributed to the cohort by 30 adults with confirmed HIV infection, with samples collected serially over a mean of 6 years (range 1-12). What the study reported, not specific to this receptor: A significant increase in TRB diversity was found to be associated with ART initiation, although TRB diversity was observed to remain significantly below that of transplant donor controls even after long-term ART. Because pre-ART samples had limited cell numbers, profiling was done on unsorted PBMC rather than on sorted CD4+ and CD8+ T cells. Limited PBMC availability meant only the TCR beta chain was sequenced, without alpha chain pairing. No data were available on ART adherence, viral resistance or therapy changes, limiting inferences about post-ART repertoire changes. The samples span the years 2004 to 2017, and the ART regimens used at that time may not be as effective as current regimens. Expanded TRB clones identified before ART initiation dominated the repertoire at all time points, although this dominance fluctuated and declined in many PLHIV after ART. Narrower CDR3 length ranges were observed in HIV repertoires than in controls, and an antigen-experienced repertoire with only a slight naive shift after ART was suggested by the network structure.

Participants were included only if at least one PBMC sample before ART initiation and at least two post-ART samples were available. Every participant with HIV received treatment in the United States of America. Before DNA extraction, cryopreserved samples of 1-10 million PBMC were thawed and washed. At the time of the earliest PBMC sample, participants with HIV were aged between about 20 and 60 years. PBMC samples were contributed by each participant from 1-4 timepoints before ART initiation and 2-8 timepoints after ART initiation, with a median of 7 samples. Serial HIV viral load, CD4+ T-cell count, ART history and demographic data were obtained for every participant. A Qiagen kit on a QIAcube was used to extract genomic DNA from unsorted PBMC, with samples processed in batches of 12. The immunoSEQ hsTCRB v3.0 assay was used at survey level resolution to sequence the TRB variable region. The target sequencing depth for TRB was 40,000-50,000 T-cell genomes per sample. Pooled TRB libraries were sequenced on an Illumina MiSeq with a v3 150-cycle kit. The study's processing was this. Repertoire analysis ran in R within a reproducible Nextflow workflow covering QC, data transformation and analysis. LymphoSeq2, an R package for exploring AIRR-Seq data, was used to implement the custom analyses. After excluding a few samples that yielded fewer than 5000 total TRB sequences, fewer than 200 HIV repertoires remained for analysis. Of the 188 retained HIV repertoires, some 60 were collected before and 120 to 140 after ART initiation. Repertoires were downsampled to 5000 TRB nucleotide sequences, and summary statistics were averaged over 100 downsampling iterations. The analysis kept only TRB sequences whose CDR3 regions were at least seven amino acids long. Diversity was measured with a Shannon entropy-derived clonality score and the Gini coefficient. In the repertoire networks, any two of the top 5000 CDR3 amino acid sequences were linked whenever the two sequences differed by an edit distance of one. For TRB CDR3 amino acid sequences, antigen specificity groups and MHC restriction were predicted with GLIPH2. CDR3 amino acid sequences were matched against VDJdb and McPAS-TCR to flag known CMV, EBV, HIV or tissue antigen associations. Pre-ART, post-ART and control groups were compared with Wilcoxon signed-rank tests and Holm-Bonferroni correction. TCRdb carries this immuneACCESS record with in-frame sequences only. Its versions omit some clonotypes, under half of them owing to an unresolved V gene in the studies checked, with the rest unexplained. The D gene and trimming were derived from the DNA, and the V and J assignments and clone size from that table. The sample table records about 12,000 clones; almost 80% of these occur just once. The ten largest clones add up to roughly 11% of the sample.

Points on this clone: Its antigen target is currently unknown. Base qualities are not at hand, and no much larger clone is one base apart.

Trimming removed 5 bases from V and 6 bases from J, leaving 11 bases between the germline ends. CDR1 and CDR2 are drawn from the germline V gene (reference sequence): MNHEY, SMNVEV. The CDR3 numbers 13 residues from cysteine through phenylalanine. The read is trimmed to its CDR3 DNA, 39 bases read in frame from base 1. The receptor was derived from a woman aged 40 to 55 with HIV. The sequence joins TRBV27 to TRBJ2-1, and TRBD2 may be the D gene, going by 5 matching bases. The specimen comprised unsorted PBMCs, sampled 0.8 years before starting antiretroviral therapy. The nucleotide sequence reads TGTGCCAGCAGTCTGAGGGTAGGCAATGAGCAGTTCTTC. It translates as CASSLRVGNEQFF.